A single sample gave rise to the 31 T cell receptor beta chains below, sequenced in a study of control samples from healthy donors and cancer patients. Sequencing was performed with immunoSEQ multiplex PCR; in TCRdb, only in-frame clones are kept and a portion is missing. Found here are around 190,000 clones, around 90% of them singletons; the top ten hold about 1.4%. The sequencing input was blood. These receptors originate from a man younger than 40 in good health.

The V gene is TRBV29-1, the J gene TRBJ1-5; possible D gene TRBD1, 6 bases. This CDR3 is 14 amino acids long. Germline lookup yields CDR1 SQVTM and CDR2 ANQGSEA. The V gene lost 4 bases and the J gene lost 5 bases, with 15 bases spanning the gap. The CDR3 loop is CSVVEGRGHQPQHF. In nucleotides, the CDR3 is TGCAGCGTTGTGGAGGGCAGGGGCCATCAGCCCCAGCATTTT.

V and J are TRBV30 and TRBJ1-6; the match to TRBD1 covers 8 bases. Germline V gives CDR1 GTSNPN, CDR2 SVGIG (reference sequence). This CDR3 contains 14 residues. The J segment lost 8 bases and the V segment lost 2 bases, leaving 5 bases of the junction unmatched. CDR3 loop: CAWSPTGGHSPLHF. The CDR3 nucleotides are TGTGCCTGGAGTCCTACAGGGGGACATTCACCCCTCCACTTT. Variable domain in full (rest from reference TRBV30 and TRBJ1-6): SQTIHQWPATLVQPVGSPLSLECTVEGTSNPNLYWYRQAAGRGLQLLFYSVGIGQISSEVPQNLSASRPQDRQFILSSKKLLLSDSGFYLCAWSPTGGHSPLHFGNGTRLTVT.

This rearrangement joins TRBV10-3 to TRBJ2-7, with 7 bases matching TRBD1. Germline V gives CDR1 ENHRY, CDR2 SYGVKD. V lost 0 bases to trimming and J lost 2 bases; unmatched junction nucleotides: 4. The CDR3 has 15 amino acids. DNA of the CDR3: TGTGCCATCAGTGAGTCTTACGGGACAGCCTACGAGCAGTACTTC. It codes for CAISESYGTAYEQYF.

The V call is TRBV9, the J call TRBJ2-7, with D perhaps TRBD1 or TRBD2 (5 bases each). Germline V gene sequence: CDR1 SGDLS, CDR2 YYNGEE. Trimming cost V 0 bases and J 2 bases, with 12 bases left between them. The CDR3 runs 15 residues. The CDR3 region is CASSVDGTGTYEQYF. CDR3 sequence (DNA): TGTGCCAGCAGCGTAGATGGGACGGGAACCTACGAGCAGTACTTC.

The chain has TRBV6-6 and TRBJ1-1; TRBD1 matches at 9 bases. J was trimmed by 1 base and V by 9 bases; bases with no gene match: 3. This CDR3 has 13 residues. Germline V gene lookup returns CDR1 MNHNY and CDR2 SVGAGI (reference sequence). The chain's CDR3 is CASWDRENTEAFF. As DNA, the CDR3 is TGTGCCAGTTGGGACAGGGAGAACACTGAAGCTTTCTTT.

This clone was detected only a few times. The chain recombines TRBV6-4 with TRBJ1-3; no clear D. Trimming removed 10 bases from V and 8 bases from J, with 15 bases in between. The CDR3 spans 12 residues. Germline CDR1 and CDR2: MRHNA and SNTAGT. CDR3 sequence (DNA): TGTGCCAACCTATCATGTAGAGACACCATATATTTT. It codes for CANLSCRDTIYF.

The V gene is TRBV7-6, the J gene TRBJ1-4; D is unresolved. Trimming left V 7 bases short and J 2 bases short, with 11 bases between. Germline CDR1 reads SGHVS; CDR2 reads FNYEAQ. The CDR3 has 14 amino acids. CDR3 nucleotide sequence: TGTGCCAGCACCCCACAAAAGACTAATGAAAAACTGTTTTTT. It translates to CASTPQKTNEKLFF.

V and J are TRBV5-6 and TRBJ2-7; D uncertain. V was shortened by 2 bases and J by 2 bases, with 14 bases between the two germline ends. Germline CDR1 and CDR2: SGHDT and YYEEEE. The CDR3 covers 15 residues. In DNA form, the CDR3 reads TGTGCCAGCAGCTTTACCGGTTCCAGAACCTACGAGCAGTACTTC. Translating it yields CASSFTGSRTYEQYF.

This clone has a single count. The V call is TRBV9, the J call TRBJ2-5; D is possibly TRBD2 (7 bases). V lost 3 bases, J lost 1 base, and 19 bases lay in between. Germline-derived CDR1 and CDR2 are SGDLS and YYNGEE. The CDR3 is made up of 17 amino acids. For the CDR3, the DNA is TGTGCCAGCAGCGCTGCGGGGGCCAACTGGGGCCAAGAGACCCAGTACTTC. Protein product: CASSAAGANWGQETQYF.

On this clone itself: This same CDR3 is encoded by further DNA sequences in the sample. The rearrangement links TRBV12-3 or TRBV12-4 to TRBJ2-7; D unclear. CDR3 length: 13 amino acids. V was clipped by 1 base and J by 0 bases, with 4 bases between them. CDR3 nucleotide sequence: TGTGCCAGCAGTTTAGGGGGCTCCTACGAGCAGTACTTC. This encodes CASSLGGSYEQYF.

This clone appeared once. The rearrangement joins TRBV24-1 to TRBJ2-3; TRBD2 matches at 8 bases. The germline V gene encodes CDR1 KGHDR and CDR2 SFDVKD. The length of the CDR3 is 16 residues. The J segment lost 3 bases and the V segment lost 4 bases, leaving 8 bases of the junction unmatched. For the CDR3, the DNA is TGTGCCACCAGTGAGGGTCGGGGGGGCCGAACAGATACGCAGTATTTT. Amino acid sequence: CATSEGRGGRTDTQYF.

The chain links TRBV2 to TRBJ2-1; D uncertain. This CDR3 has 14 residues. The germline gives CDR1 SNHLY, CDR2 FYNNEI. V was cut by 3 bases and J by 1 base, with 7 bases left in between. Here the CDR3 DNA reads TGTGCCAGCAGTGACAGGTTGTCCTACAATGAGCAGTTCTTC. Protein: CASSDRLSYNEQFF.

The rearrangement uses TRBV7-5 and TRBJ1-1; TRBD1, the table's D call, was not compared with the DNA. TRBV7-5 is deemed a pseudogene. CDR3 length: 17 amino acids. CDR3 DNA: TGTGCCAGAAGCTTAGCTCCGGGACAGCCCATGAACACTGAAGCTTTCTTT. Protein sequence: CARSLAPGQPMNTEAFF.

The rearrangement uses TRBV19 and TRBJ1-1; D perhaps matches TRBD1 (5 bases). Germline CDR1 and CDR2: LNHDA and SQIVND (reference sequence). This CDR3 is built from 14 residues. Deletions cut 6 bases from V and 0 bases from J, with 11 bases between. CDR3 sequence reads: CASSPQGLNTEAFF. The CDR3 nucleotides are TGTGCCAGTAGCCCTCAGGGATTGAACACTGAAGCTTTCTTT.

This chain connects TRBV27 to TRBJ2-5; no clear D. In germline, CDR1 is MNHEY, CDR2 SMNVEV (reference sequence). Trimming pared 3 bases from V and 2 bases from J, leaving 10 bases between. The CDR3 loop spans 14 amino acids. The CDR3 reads CASSFHGRQETQYF. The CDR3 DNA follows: TGTGCCAGCAGTTTCCACGGACGGCAAGAGACCCAGTACTTC.

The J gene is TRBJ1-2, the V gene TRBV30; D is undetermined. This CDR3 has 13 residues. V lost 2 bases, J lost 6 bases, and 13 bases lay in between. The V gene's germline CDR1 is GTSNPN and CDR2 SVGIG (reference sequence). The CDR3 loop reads CAWSPRTQDGYTF. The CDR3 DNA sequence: TGTGCCTGGAGTCCCAGGACCCAGGATGGCTACACCTTC.

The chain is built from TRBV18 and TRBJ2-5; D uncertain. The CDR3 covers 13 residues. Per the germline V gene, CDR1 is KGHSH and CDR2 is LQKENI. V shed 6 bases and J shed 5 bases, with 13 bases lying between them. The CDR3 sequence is CASSKGTRETQYF. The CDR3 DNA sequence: TGTGCCAGCTCGAAAGGTACGCGGGAGACCCAGTACTTC.

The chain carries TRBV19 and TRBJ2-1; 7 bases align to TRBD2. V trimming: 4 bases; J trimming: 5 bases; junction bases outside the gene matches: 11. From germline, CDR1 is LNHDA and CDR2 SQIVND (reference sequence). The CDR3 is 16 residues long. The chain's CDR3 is CASSTRTPGLDNEQFF. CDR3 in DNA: TGTGCCAGTAGTACCCGAACCCCCGGACTAGACAATGAGCAGTTCTTC.

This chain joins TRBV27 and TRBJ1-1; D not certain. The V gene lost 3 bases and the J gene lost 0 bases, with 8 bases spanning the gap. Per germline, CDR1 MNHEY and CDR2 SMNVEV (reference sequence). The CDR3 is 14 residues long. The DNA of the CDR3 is TGTGCCAGCAGTTTGAGCTCCATGAACACTGAAGCTTTCTTT. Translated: CASSLSSMNTEAFF.

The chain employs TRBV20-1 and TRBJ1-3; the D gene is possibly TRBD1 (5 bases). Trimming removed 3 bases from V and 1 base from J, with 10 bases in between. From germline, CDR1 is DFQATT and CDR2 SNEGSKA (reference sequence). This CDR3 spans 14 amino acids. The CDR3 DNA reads TGCAGTGCTAGTGGTGGGGGGTCTGGAAACACCATATATTTT. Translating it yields CSASGGGSGNTIYF.

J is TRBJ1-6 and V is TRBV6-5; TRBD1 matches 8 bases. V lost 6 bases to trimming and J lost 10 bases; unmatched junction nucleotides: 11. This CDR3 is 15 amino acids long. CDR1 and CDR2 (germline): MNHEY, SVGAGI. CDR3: CASSSRQGNSSPLHF. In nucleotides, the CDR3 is TGTGCCAGCAGCTCACGACAGGGGAACAGCTCACCCCTCCACTTT.

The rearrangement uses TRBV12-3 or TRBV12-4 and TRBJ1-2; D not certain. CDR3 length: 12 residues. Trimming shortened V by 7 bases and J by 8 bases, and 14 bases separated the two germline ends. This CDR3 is CASTTGLKGYTF. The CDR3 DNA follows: TGTGCCAGCACCACGGGCCTAAAGGGCTACACCTTC.

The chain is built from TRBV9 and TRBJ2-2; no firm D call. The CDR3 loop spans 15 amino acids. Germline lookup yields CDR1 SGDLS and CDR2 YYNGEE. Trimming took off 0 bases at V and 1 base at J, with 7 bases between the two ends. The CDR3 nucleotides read TGTGCCAGCAGCGTAGGAGCTGTGAACACCGGGGAGCTGTTTTTT. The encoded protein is CASSVGAVNTGELFF. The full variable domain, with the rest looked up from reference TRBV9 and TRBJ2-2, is DSGVTQTPKHLITATGQRVTLRCSPRSGDLSVYWYQQSLDQGLQFLIQYYNGEERAKGNILERFSAQQFPDLHSELNLSSLELGDSALYFCASSVGAVNTGELFFGEGSRLTVL.

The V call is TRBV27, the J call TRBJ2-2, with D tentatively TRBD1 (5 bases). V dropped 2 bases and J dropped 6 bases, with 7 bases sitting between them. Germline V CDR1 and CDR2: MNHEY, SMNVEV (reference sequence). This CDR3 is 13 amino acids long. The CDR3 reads CASSLTRAGELFF. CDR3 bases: TGTGCCAGCAGTTTAACCAGGGCCGGGGAGCTGTTTTTT.

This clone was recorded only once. CDR3: CASSQDSRGTGELFF. The DNA of the CDR3 is TGCGCCAGCAGCCAAGATTCCAGGGGTACCGGGGAGCTGTTTTTT. The V gene is TRBV4-3, the J gene TRBJ2-2; D is perhaps TRBD1 (6 bases). CDR3 length: 15 amino acids. The germline CDR1 and CDR2 sequences are LGHNA and YSLEER. V shed 0 bases and J shed 5 bases, with 10 bases lying between them.

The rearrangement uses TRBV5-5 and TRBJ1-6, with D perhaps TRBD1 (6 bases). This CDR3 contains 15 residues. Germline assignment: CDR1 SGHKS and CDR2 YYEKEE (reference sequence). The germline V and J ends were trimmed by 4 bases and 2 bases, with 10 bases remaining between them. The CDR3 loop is CASSLQGTYNSPLHF. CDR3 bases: TGTGCCAGCAGCCTACAGGGAACCTATAATTCACCCCTCCACTTT. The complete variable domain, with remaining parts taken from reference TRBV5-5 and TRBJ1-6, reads DAGVTQSPTHLIKTRGQQVTLRCSPISGHKSVSWYQQVLGQGPQFIFQYYEKEERGRGNFPDRFSARQFPNYSSELNVNALLLGDSALYLCASSLQGTYNSPLHFGNGTRLTVT.

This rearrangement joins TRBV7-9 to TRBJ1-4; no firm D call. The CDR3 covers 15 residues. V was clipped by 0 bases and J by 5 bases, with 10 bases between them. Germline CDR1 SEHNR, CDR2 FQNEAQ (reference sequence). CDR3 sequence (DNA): TGTGCCAGCAGCTTAGCACGTGGGGTAAATGAAAAACTGTTTTTT. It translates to CASSLARGVNEKLFF. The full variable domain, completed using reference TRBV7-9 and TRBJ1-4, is DTGVSQNPRHKITKRGQNVTFRCDPISEHNRLYWYRQTLGQGPEFLTYFQNEAQLEKSRLLSDRFSAERPKGSFSTLEIQRTEQGDSAMYLCASSLARGVNEKLFFGSGTQLSVL.

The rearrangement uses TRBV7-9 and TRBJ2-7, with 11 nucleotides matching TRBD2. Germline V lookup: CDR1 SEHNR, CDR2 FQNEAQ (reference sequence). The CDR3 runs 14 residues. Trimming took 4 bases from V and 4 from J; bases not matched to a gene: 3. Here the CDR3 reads CASSWTSGLYEQYF. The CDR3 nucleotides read TGTGCCAGCAGCTGGACTAGCGGGTTATACGAGCAGTACTTC.

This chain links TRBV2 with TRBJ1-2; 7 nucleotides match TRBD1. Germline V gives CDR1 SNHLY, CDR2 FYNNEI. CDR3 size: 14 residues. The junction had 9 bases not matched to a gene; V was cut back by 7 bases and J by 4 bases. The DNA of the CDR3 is TGTGCCAGCAAGTCGACGGGACAGTCCTATGGCTACACCTTC. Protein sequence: CASKSTGQSYGYTF.

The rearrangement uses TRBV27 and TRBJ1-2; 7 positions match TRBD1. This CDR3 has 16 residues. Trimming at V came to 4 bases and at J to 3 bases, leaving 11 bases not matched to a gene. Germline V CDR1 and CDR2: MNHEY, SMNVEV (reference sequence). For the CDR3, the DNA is TGTGCCAGCAGTTCGGCCGCCCGCACAGGGGACTATGGCTACACCTTC. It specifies CASSSAARTGDYGYTF.

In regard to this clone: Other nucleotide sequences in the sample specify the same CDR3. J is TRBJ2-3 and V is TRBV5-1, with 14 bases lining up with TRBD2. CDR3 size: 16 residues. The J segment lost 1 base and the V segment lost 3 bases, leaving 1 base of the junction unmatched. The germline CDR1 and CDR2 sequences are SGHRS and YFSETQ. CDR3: CASSSGLAGGTDTQYF. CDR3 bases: TGCGCCAGCAGCTCGGGACTAGCGGGAGGCACAGATACGCAGTATTTT.